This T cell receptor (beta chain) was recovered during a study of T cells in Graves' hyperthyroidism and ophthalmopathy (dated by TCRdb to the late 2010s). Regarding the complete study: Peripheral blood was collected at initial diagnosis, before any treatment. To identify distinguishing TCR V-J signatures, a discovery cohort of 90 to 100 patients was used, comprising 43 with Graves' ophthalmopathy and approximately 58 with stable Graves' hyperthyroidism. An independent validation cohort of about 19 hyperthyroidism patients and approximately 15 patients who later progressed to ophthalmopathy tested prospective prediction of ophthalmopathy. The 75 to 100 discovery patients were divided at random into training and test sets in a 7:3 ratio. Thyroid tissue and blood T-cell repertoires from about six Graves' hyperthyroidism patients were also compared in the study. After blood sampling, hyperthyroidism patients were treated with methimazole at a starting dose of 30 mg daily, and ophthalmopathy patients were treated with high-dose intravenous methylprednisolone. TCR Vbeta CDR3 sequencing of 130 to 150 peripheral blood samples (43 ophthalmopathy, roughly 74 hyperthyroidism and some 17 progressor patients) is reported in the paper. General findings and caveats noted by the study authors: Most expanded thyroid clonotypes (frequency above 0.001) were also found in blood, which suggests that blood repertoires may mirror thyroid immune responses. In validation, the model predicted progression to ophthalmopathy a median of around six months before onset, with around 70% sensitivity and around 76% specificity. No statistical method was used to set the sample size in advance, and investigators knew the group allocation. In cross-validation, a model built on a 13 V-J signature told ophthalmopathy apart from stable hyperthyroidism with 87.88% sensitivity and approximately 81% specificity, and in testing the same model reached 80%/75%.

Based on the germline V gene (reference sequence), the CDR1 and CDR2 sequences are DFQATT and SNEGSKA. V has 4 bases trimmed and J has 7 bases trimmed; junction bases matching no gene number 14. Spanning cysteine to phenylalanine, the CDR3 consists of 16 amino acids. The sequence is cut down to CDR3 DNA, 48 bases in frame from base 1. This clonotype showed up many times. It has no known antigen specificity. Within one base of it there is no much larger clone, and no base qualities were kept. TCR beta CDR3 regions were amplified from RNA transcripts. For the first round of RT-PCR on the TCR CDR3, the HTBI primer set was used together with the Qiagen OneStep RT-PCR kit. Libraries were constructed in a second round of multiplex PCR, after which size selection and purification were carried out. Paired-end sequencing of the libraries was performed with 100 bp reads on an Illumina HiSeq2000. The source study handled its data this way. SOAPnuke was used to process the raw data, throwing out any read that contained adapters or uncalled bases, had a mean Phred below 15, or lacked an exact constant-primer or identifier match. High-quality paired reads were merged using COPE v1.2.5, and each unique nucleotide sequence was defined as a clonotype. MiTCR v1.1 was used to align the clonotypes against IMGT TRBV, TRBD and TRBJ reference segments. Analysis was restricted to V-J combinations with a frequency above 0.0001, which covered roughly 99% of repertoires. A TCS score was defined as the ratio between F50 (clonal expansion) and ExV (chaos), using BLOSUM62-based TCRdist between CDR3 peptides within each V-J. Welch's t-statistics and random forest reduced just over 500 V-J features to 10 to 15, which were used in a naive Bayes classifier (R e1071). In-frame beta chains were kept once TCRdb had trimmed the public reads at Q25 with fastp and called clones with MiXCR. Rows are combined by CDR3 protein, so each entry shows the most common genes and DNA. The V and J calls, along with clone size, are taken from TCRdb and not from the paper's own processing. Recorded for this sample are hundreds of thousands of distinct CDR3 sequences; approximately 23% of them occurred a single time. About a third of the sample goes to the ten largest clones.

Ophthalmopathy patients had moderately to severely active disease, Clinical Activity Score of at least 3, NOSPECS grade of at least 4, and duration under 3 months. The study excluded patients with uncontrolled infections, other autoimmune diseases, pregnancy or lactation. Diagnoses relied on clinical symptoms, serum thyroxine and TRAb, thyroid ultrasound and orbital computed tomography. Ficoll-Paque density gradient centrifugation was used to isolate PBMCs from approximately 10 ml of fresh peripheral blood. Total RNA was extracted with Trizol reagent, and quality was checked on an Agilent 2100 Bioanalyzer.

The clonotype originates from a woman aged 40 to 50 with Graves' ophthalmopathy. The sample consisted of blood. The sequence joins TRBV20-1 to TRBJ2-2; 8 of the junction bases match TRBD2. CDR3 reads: CSATPRSGSRSGELFF. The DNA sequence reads TGCAGTGCTACCCCGAGAAGCGGGAGTAGGAGCGGGGAGCTGTTTTTT.